This T cell receptor (beta chain) derives from a study of blood T cells in healthy people across ages. Whole-study results and caveats: Lack of knowledge of donor CMV status possibly confounded expanded clonotype changes.

Samples each yielded at least 6 micrograms of total RNA. This clonotype appeared a few times. The antigen remains undetermined. From germline, CDR1 is LGHDT and CDR2 YNNKEL (reference sequence). V dropped 5 bases and J dropped 6 bases, with 10 bases sitting between them. CDR3 length equals 13 residues. A J-beta primer mix and a sample-barcoded 5' primer were used in a second PCR of about 7 to 11 cycles. The template-switch adaptor, which had 12 random nucleotides, put a tag on each cDNA molecule. A minimum of 2.5 million CDR3-containing paired-end reads was obtained for each sample. TCRdb re-called the 5' RACE reads through MiXCR, storing one row per CDR3 protein. The table has about 720,000 distinct CDR3 sequences, 22% seen once.

Sequenced: blood. This sequence joins TRBV3-1 and TRBJ2-2; D is uncertain. This clonotype originated in a man between 65 and 85 years old in good health. The CDR3 is CASSVMVAGELFF. The CDR3 bases are TGTGCCAGCAGCGTCATGGTGGCCGGGGAGCTGTTTTTT.